Following are 4 T cell receptor beta chains from one sample sequenced in a study of T cell responses to AZD1222 COVID-19 vaccine. Sequenced by immunoSEQ multiplex PCR; TCRdb stores in-frame clones only, minus some. The table includes some 120,000 clones, about 80% detected once. The sample in question was peripheral blood, obtained on day 0 of AZD1222 vaccination. Source of these receptors: an adult in good health.

The table lists this clone with a few counts. V and J are TRBV28 and TRBJ1-2, with unresolved D. V was shortened by 6 bases and J by 2 bases, with 7 bases between the two germline ends. This CDR3 is 12 amino acids long. In germline, CDR1 is MDHEN, CDR2 SYDVKM. The chain's CDR3 is CASSPTNYGYTF. In nucleotides, the CDR3 is TGTGCCAGCAGCCCTACGAACTATGGCTACACCTTC.

This clone was seen a handful of times. This chain joins TRBV6-4 and TRBJ1-1; D is undetermined. Looked up from germline, CDR1 is MRHNA and CDR2 is SNTAGT. The CDR3 is made up of 14 amino acids. Deletions cut 2 bases from V and 4 bases from J, with 11 bases between. CDR3 loop: CASSDPSISTEAFF. The CDR3, as DNA: TGTGCCAGCAGTGACCCTTCGATAAGCACTGAAGCTTTCTTT.

This clone appeared a few times. V gene TRBV19 combines with J gene TRBJ1-2; D is perhaps TRBD1 (5 bases). The V gene's germline CDR1 is LNHDA and CDR2 SQIVND (reference sequence). The V and J ends lost 5 bases and 8 bases respectively, with 18 bases between them. The CDR3 consists of 14 residues. The CDR3 coding sequence is TGTGCCAGTAGTGTGGCCGGGTCAGGGAGCGGCTACACCTTC. Its protein product is CASSVAGSGSGYTF.

The chain carries TRBV5-1 and TRBJ2-2; weak D call: TRBD2 (5 bases). With 4 bases removed from V and 9 bases from J, the gap between germline ends came to 19 bases. CDR1 SGHRS and CDR2 YFSETQ come from the germline V gene. The CDR3 sequence is 15 residues long. CDR3 residues: CASSQLEKGRRELFF. CDR3 DNA: TGCGCCAGCAGCCAACTAGAAAAAGGGAGAAGGGAGCTGTTTTTT.